This paragraph reports one TCR beta chain. This sample was included in a study of blood T cell repertoires in COVID-19. Overall study: Spain, Italy and the United States supplied samples that represented acute and convalescent COVID-19. PBMCs, B-cell-depleted T cells, or T cells were the source of the cDNA or gDNA that made up the material.

Cohort 3 recovery required two negative PCRs, clearance, or symptom resolution. Per the original data handling: Quantification of nucleated cells was approximated via reference gene primer amplification. The method was immunoSEQ multiplex PCR; TCRdb's version includes in-frame clones alone and lacks a portion of them. V, J and clone size reflect that table, while D and trimming were determined from the DNA. The table shows approximately 300,000 clones, with just under 90% occurring only once. V lost 0 bases, J lost 4 bases, and 7 bases lay in between. The germline CDR1 and CDR2 sequences are SGHNT and YYREEE (reference sequence). The CDR3 is 14 residues long.

The sequence was collected from a woman aged 30 to 39 who had recovered from COVID-19. The V call is TRBV5-4, the J call TRBJ2-2, with unresolved D. Source material: PBMCs or T cells enriched from blood (not recorded which). The CDR3 loop is CASSLVDSTGELFF. The CDR3, as DNA: TGTGCCAGCAGCTTGGTTGATAGCACCGGGGAGCTGTTTTTT. Using reference TRBV5-4 and TRBJ2-2 for the parts outside the CDR3, the full variable domain is ETGVTQSPTHLIKTRGQQVTLRCSSQSGHNTVSWYQQALGQGPQFIFQYYREEENGRGNFPPRFSGLQFPNYSSELNVNALELDDSALYLCASSLVDSTGELFFGEGSRLTVL.